A single T cell receptor beta chain is shown here with its context. Antigen: not known. The primer mix had 60 Vbeta and 13 Jbeta primers. Profiled with immunoSEQ multiplex PCR; TCRdb holds only in-frame clones, not every one. Among 170,000 or so clones listed, over 75% were seen once. This CDR3 has 14 amino acids. V lost 6 bases to trimming and J lost 2 bases, with 13 bases between them. Germline CDR1 MDHEN, CDR2 SYDVKM. These data come from a study of cytomegalovirus exposure and HLA in healthy donors. On the study more broadly: Of all 398 donors who were genotyped, roughly 81% belonged to the Caucasian-associated ancestry cluster.

Points from the study as a whole: Being productive about 87% or about 30% of the time was typical of most TCR beta V segments in an earlier analysis. High sensitivity and specificity were reportedly achieved when the classifier diagnosed cytomegalovirus status. Cytomegalovirus association was listed for about 160 TCR beta chains.

The TCR was taken from a woman aged 50 to 65 in good health and CMV-seronegative. The chain combines TRBV28 with TRBJ1-1; D is possibly TRBD1 (5 bases). Material for sequencing was PBMCs. The CDR3 is CASRRETANTEAFF. CDR3 nucleotide sequence: TGTGCCAGCAGGAGAGAGACAGCCAACACTGAAGCTTTCTTT.